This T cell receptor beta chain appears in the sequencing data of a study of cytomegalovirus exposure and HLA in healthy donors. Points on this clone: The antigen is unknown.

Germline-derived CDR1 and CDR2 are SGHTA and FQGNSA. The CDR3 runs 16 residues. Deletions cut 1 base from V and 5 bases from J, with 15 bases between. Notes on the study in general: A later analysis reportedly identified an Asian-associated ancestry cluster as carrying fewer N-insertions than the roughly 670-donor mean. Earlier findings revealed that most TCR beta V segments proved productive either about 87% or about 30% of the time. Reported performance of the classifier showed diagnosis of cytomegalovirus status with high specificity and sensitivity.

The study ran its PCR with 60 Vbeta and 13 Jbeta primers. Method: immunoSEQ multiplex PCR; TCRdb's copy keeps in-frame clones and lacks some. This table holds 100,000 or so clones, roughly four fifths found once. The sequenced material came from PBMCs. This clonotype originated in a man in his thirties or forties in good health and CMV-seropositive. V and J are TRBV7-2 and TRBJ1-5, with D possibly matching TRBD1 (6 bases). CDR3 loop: CASSLGSQGRDQPQHF. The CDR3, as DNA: TGTGCCAGCAGCTTAGGAAGCCAGGGGAGAGATCAGCCCCAGCATTTT. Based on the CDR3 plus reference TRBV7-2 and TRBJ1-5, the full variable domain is GAGVSQSPSNKVTEKGKDVELRCDPISGHTALYWYRQSLGQGLEFLIYFQGNSAPDKSGLPSDRFSAERTGGSVSTLTIQRTQQEDSAVYLCASSLGSQGRDQPQHFGDGTRLSIL.